The 5 T cell receptor beta chains below come from one sample, sequenced in a study of T-cell reconstitution after alpha-beta-depleted transplantation in children (dated by TCRdb to about 2016). The treatment or condition label for this specimen denotes: allogeneic hematopoietic cell transplantation with graft depleted of TCRalphabeta T cells and CD19 B cells. The method was PCR. Instrument on record: Illumina HiSeq 2500. To normalize quantification of the TCRbeta repertoire, the TCR libraries were built with molecular barcoding that relied on unique molecular identifiers. Using fastp trimming at Q25 and MiXCR clonotype assembly, TCRdb reanalyzed the public sequencing data and kept in-frame beta chains. Records with the same CDR3 protein are collapsed into one entry carrying the most frequent genes and DNA. The sample table lists 530,000 or so distinct CDR3 sequences, over 20% of them with a count of one. 30% to 40% of the sample belongs to the ten largest clones.

The material was PBMCs, obtained before TCRalphabeta/CD19-depleted stem cell transplant. These receptors were obtained from a boy younger than two with Wiskott-Aldrich syndrome, due to receive a stem cell transplant.

The chain is built from TRBV7-9 and TRBJ2-7; D remains ambiguous. Trimming cost V 4 bases and J 4 bases, with 17 bases left between them. The germline gives CDR1 SEHNR, CDR2 FQNEAQ (reference sequence). The CDR3 is made up of 15 amino acids. The CDR3 loop is CASSSGSGEVYEQYF. The CDR3 DNA reads as TGTGCCAGCAGCTCTGGCTCTGGGGAAGTTTACGAGCAGTACTTC.

This clonotype was counted many times. The J gene is TRBJ2-7, the V gene TRBV5-1, with 11 positions matching TRBD1. CDR3 length: 14 amino acids. Germline-derived CDR1 and CDR2 are SGHRS and YFSETQ. V gave up 4 bases and J gave up 6 bases; unmatched junction bases: 6. The CDR3 is CASSLWTGGGEQYF. For the CDR3, the DNA is TGCGCCAGCAGCCTCTGGACAGGGGGCGGCGAGCAGTACTTC.

The table lists this clonotype with a few counts. The chain joins TRBV29-1 to TRBJ2-7, with D perhaps matching TRBD1 or TRBD2 (5 bases each). The germline V gene encodes CDR1 SQVTM and CDR2 ANQGSEA. Trimming removed 6 bases at V and 0 bases at J, with 9 bases between. This CDR3 has 12 amino acids. The CDR3 bases are TGCAGCGTCCGGGACCCCTCCTACGAGCAGTACTTC. It is translated as CSVRDPSYEQYF.

This clonotype has more than one count but fewer than ten. The chain couples TRBV10-2 to TRBJ2-5, with 7 bases aligning to TRBD2. With V trimmed by 4 bases and J by 5 bases, 4 bases remained unmatched. The CDR3 is made up of 13 amino acids. Germline values: CDR1 WSHSY, CDR2 SAAADI. The CDR3 region is CASSAGLLETQYF. CDR3 in DNA: TGCGCCAGCAGTGCGGGACTACTGGAGACCCAGTACTTC.

This clonotype was seen a handful of times. The genes are TRBV27 and TRBJ2-7; 7 bases line up with TRBD2. Germline-derived CDR1 and CDR2 are MNHEY and SMNVEV (reference sequence). CDR3 length: 15 amino acids. V shed 3 bases, J shed 2 bases, and the junction held 7 bases outside the gene matches. The CDR3 reads CASSFGRETTYEQYF. The CDR3 nucleotides read TGTGCCAGCAGTTTCGGGCGGGAGACTACCTACGAGCAGTACTTC.